What follows are 30 T cell receptor beta chains derived from one specimen sequenced in a study of blood T cell repertoires in COVID-19. TCRdb's copy holds only in-frame clones and misses some; the assay was immunoSEQ multiplex PCR. The repertoire holds hundreds of thousands of clones, with around nine tenths as singletons. Material: peripheral blood. The receptors derive from a man in his fifties or sixties with COVID-19, enrolled during active disease.

This chain joins TRBV5-8 and TRBJ2-7; D is unresolved. CDR3 size: 15 residues. Germline V CDR1 and CDR2: SGHTS, YDEGEE. V lost 0 bases, J lost 1 base, and 11 bases lay in between. CDR3 residues: CASSLAGLQSYEQYF. DNA of the CDR3: TGTGCCAGCAGCTTGGCGGGTTTGCAGTCCTACGAGCAGTACTTC.

The V gene is TRBV21-1, the J gene TRBJ1-6; the D segment call TRBD1 is taken from the table without a DNA check. TRBV21-1 is tagged as a pseudogene. CDR3 length equals 19 residues. The CDR3 DNA is TGTGCCAGCAGCACAAAAGGGACAGGTAGTGGCTCCTATAATTCACCCCTCCACTTT. Translated: CASSTKGTGSGSYNSPLHF.

This clone was seen only once. This chain uses TRBV19 with TRBJ2-3, with 10 bases aligning to TRBD2. The CDR3 is made up of 17 amino acids. Per the germline V gene, CDR1 is LNHDA and CDR2 is SQIVND (reference sequence). Germline trimming cut 3 bases from V and 8 bases from J; bases unmatched to any gene: 14. CDR3 amino acids: CASSIPSSGGRQGTQYF. In DNA form, the CDR3 reads TGTGCCAGTAGTATCCCCTCTAGCGGGGGCCGCCAGGGTACGCAGTATTTT.

The chain is built from TRBV28 and TRBJ2-7, with TRBD2 identical over 13 bases. Unmatched junction bases numbered 4, after V lost 5 bases and J lost 0 bases. The CDR3 totals 16 residues. CDR1 and CDR2 from the germline V gene are MDHEN and SYDVKM. CDR3: CASSAGLAGSSYEQYF. As DNA, the CDR3 is TGTGCCAGCAGTGCGGGACTAGCGGGGAGCTCCTACGAGCAGTACTTC.

V usage is TRBV5-6 and J usage is TRBJ2-1; 9 bases are a match to TRBD2. Germline V gives CDR1 SGHDT, CDR2 YYEEEE. Trimming removed 1 base from V and 5 bases from J; junction bases left unmatched: 7. This CDR3 comprises 16 residues. The CDR3 nucleotides are TGTGCCAGCAGCTTGTCGTCTAGCGGGACGGACAATGAGCAGTTCTTC. Residues: CASSLSSSGTDNEQFF.

The chain employs TRBV9 and TRBJ1-3; perhaps TRBD1 as D (6 bases). CDR1 is SGDLS, CDR2 YYNGEE, per germline. V lost 3 bases, J lost 0 bases, and 13 bases lay in between. This CDR3 contains 16 residues. Written as DNA, the CDR3 is TGTGCCAGCAGCGAAGGGACATTTTCCTCTGGAAACACCATATATTTT. This gives the protein CASSEGTFSSGNTIYF.

The chain couples TRBV18 to TRBJ2-1; tentatively, D is TRBD2 (6 bases). Trimming shortened V by 6 bases and J by 6 bases, and 12 bases separated the two germline ends. Germline V lookup: CDR1 KGHSH, CDR2 LQKENI. The CDR3 covers 13 residues. CDR3 nucleotides: TGTGCCAGCTCCCAGGGACTGTTCAATGAGCAGTTCTTC. Protein sequence: CASSQGLFNEQFF.

The genes are TRBV20-1 and TRBJ2-1; unclear D gene. The V and J ends lost 5 bases and 10 bases respectively, with 9 bases between them. CDR3 length: 10 amino acids. Per germline, CDR1 DFQATT and CDR2 SNEGSKA (reference sequence). CDR3 residues: CSAPAEEQFF. CDR3 bases: TGCAGTGCTCCGGCGGAGGAGCAGTTCTTC.

The chain is built from TRBV19 and TRBJ1-2; unclear D gene. The CDR3 is 11 amino acids. The germline V gene encodes CDR1 LNHDA and CDR2 SQIVND (reference sequence). V lost 11 bases and J 0 bases, leaving 7 bases between the germline ends. The CDR3 region is CASQSNYGYTF. CDR3 bases: TGTGCCTCGCAGTCTAACTATGGCTACACCTTC.

The chain couples TRBV10-3 to TRBJ2-1, with 9 bases that match TRBD1. The V and J ends lost 10 bases and 2 bases, in that order; junction bases with no gene match: 3. There are 13 residues in the CDR3. Germline V gene data show CDR1 as ENHRY and CDR2 as SYGVKD. CDR3 protein: CATRQGAYNEQFF. The CDR3 nucleotides read TGTGCCACCAGACAGGGGGCCTACAATGAGCAGTTCTTC.

This clone was seen repeatedly, ten times or more. The rearrangement links TRBV5-1 to TRBJ2-5; possibly TRBD2 for D (5 bases). The CDR3 is 13 residues long. Germline V gives CDR1 SGHRS, CDR2 YFSETQ. Deletions cut 4 bases from V and 5 bases from J, with 12 bases between. CDR3 protein: CASSGGERETQYF. The DNA for the CDR3 is TGCGCCAGCAGCGGAGGTGAACGGGAGACCCAGTACTTC.

On this clone itself: This same CDR3 is encoded by further DNA sequences in the sample. The chain employs TRBV7-9 and TRBJ2-3; 8 nucleotides agree with TRBD1. CDR1 is SEHNR, CDR2 FQNEAQ, per germline (reference sequence). J lost 1 base, V lost 3 bases, and 0 bases had no gene match. The CDR3 covers 14 residues. This chain's CDR3 is CASSLTGGTDTQYF. The CDR3 region has the DNA TGTGCCAGCAGCTTGACAGGGGGCACAGATACGCAGTATTTT.

The chain recombines TRBV3-1 (or the pseudogene TRBV3-2) with TRBJ1-2, with D possibly being TRBD1 (5 bases). V shed 2 bases and J shed 1 base, with 11 bases lying between them. CDR3 length equals 15 residues. CDR1 and CDR2 from the germline V gene are LGHDT and YNNKEL (reference sequence). The CDR3 protein is CASSQIGAFNYGYTF. The CDR3, as DNA: TGTGCCAGCAGCCAAATAGGGGCCTTTAACTATGGCTACACCTTC.

V usage is TRBV19 and J usage is TRBJ1-5; no firm D call. The CDR3 sequence is 17 residues long. V was clipped by 1 base and J by 0 bases, with 13 bases between them. Germline V lookup: CDR1 LNHDA, CDR2 SQIVND (reference sequence). The CDR3 sequence: CASSIAGRVISNQPQHF. The DNA of the CDR3 is TGTGCCAGTAGTATAGCCGGGAGAGTGATTAGCAATCAGCCCCAGCATTTT. The full variable domain, with the rest looked up from reference TRBV19 and TRBJ1-5, is DGGITQSPKYLFRKEGQNVTLSCEQNLNHDAMYWYRQDPGQGLRLIYYSQIVNDFQKGDIAEGYSVSREKKESFPLTVTSAQKNPTAFYLCASSIAGRVISNQPQHFGDGTRLSIL.

The genes are TRBV28 and TRBJ2-4; perhaps TRBD2 as D (5 bases). Germline V CDR1 and CDR2: MDHEN, SYDVKM. Trimming cost V 2 bases and J 0 bases, with 11 bases left between them. CDR3 length: 16 residues. The CDR3 here is CASSLLDSLAKNIQYF. The CDR3 bases are TGTGCCAGCAGTTTACTGGACTCACTAGCCAAAAACATTCAGTACTTC.

This chain connects TRBV3-1 (or the pseudogene TRBV3-2) to TRBJ2-7, with 9 positions matching TRBD2. V lost 0 bases to trimming and J lost 4 bases; unmatched junction nucleotides: 10. CDR3 length equals 17 residues. Germline CDR1 is LGHDT and CDR2 is YNNKEL (reference sequence). DNA for the CDR3: TGTGCCAGCAGCCAAGATCCGGGGCGGGAGGGGGGTTACGAGCAGTACTTC. This translates into CASSQDPGREGGYEQYF.

The CDR3 coding sequence is TGCAGTGCTAGTGATCCGGGACTAGCGGGGAGGTACGAGCAGTACTTC. Translation: CSASDPGLAGRYEQYF. The chain has TRBV20-1 and TRBJ2-7, with 13 bases that match TRBD2. The ends lost 3 bases at V and 4 bases at J; junction bases unmatched: 9. The length of the CDR3 is 16 residues. Germline-derived CDR1 and CDR2 are DFQATT and SNEGSKA (reference sequence).

The chain carries TRBV10-3 and TRBJ2-7; TRBD1 aligns across 7 bases. V was clipped by 11 bases and J by 1 base; unmatched bases: 8. The CDR3 has 13 residues. Germline V gene data show CDR1 as ENHRY and CDR2 as SYGVKD. The CDR3 DNA reads as TGTGCCGCCCATGGACAGGAATCCTACGAGCAGTACTTC. Translating it yields CAAHGQESYEQYF.

The chain couples TRBV10-3 to TRBJ2-3, with 11 nucleotides matching TRBD2. Per germline, CDR1 ENHRY and CDR2 SYGVKD. V was pared by 3 bases and J by 6 bases, with 14 bases of the junction left unmatched. The CDR3 is 18 residues long. CDR3 in DNA: TGTGCCATCAGTGAACTTGCCAGGAGACTAGCGGGGTCGGATACGCAGTATTTT. This codes for CAISELARRLAGSDTQYF.

This chain uses TRBV19 with TRBJ1-5; D is possibly TRBD1 (5 bases). Germline V CDR1 and CDR2: LNHDA, SQIVND (reference sequence). The CDR3 is made up of 14 amino acids. Deletions cut 3 bases from V and 7 bases from J, with 13 bases between. CDR3 nucleotides: TGTGCCAGTAGTATCTCGACAGTCCCCCAGCCCCAGCATTTT. This gives the protein CASSISTVPQPQHF.

The chain joins TRBV7-2 to TRBJ1-2, with a possible D match to TRBD1 (6 bases). This CDR3 contains 14 residues. V dropped 5 bases and J dropped 3 bases, with 13 bases sitting between them. The germline V gene encodes CDR1 SGHTA and CDR2 FQGNSA. This CDR3 is CASSDTTGYYGYTF. CDR3 DNA sequence: TGTGCCAGCAGCGACACCACAGGGTACTATGGCTACACCTTC.

This clone occurred once. V gene TRBV12-3 or TRBV12-4 combines with J gene TRBJ1-4; D not certain. With 1 base removed from V and 9 bases from J, the gap between germline ends came to 6 bases. The CDR3 loop spans 12 amino acids. The CDR3 DNA reads TGTGCCAGCAGTTTAGGGGAGAAAAAACTGTTTTTT. Translation gives CASSLGEKKLFF.

J is TRBJ1-2 and V is TRBV7-8; the match to TRBD1 covers 8 bases. The CDR3 has 13 residues. Germline CDR1 reads SGHVS; CDR2 reads FQNEAQ. V lost 5 bases and J lost 5; bases outside the gene matches: 4. CDR3 region: CASSAGTGYGYTF. The CDR3 DNA sequence: TGTGCCAGCAGCGCCGGGACAGGATATGGCTACACCTTC.

V is TRBV3-1 (or the pseudogene TRBV3-2) and J is TRBJ2-3; 8 bases agree with TRBD2. J was trimmed by 2 bases and V by 10 bases; bases with no gene match: 8. The CDR3 has 14 amino acids. Germline CDR1 reads LGHDT; CDR2 reads YNNKEL (reference sequence). The CDR3 sequence is CATRGGIYTDTQYF. CDR3 DNA: TGTGCCACCCGGGGGGGGATCTACACAGATACGCAGTATTTT.

The rearrangement joins TRBV4-3 to TRBJ2-3, with TRBD1 identical over 8 bases. Germline assignment: CDR1 LGHNA and CDR2 YSLEER. V was pared by 0 bases and J by 2 bases, with 4 bases of the junction left unmatched. This CDR3 contains 16 residues. CDR3 in amino acids: CASSQEWTGPTDTQYF. CDR3 coding DNA: TGCGCCAGCAGCCAAGAATGGACAGGGCCCACAGATACGCAGTATTTT.

The gene calls are TRBV19 and TRBJ1-1; D not certain. The CDR3 consists of 14 residues. CDR1 is LNHDA and CDR2 is SQIVND in the germline V gene (reference sequence). Trimming cost V 6 bases and J 1 base, with 12 bases left between them. The CDR3 protein is CASRTSGGNTEAFF. CDR3 sequence (DNA): TGTGCCAGTAGGACTTCCGGAGGGAACACTGAAGCTTTCTTT.

The CDR3 nucleotides are TGTGCCAGTACCCTAGCGGGGAATACCTACAATGAGCAGTTCTTC. Protein product: CASTLAGNTYNEQFF. The chain uses TRBV3-1 (or the pseudogene TRBV3-2) and TRBJ2-1; 9 positions match TRBD2. The V segment lost 9 bases and the J segment 2 bases; nucleotides outside the gene matches: 8. The CDR3 totals 15 residues. Germline CDR1 is LGHDT and CDR2 is YNNKEL (reference sequence).

This rearrangement joins TRBV19 to TRBJ1-2; 8 bases map to TRBD1. This CDR3 has 14 amino acids. The germline V gene has CDR1 LNHDA and CDR2 SQIVND (reference sequence). J was trimmed by 5 bases and V by 4 bases; bases with no gene match: 6. The DNA for the CDR3 is TGTGCCAGTAGTAAAGACAGGGGCAGATATGGCTACACCTTC. This gives the protein CASSKDRGRYGYTF.

In this sample, this clone turned up a few times. The chain couples TRBV9 to TRBJ2-5; D might be TRBD1 (5 bases). Looked up from germline, CDR1 is SGDLS and CDR2 is YYNGEE. The CDR3 is 13 residues long. V was clipped by 0 bases and J by 5 bases, with 8 bases between them. The CDR3 is CASSVATAETQYF. CDR3 coding DNA: TGTGCCAGCAGCGTAGCGACAGCTGAGACCCAGTACTTC.

This rearrangement joins TRBV5-1 to TRBJ1-3; D is ambiguous. Looked up from germline, CDR1 is SGHRS and CDR2 is YFSETQ. Trimming pared 0 bases from V and 8 bases from J, leaving 9 bases between. The CDR3 is made up of 13 amino acids. The CDR3 DNA reads as TGCGCCAGCAGCTTGGGACAACCAGACACCATATATTTT. Translated: CASSLGQPDTIYF.